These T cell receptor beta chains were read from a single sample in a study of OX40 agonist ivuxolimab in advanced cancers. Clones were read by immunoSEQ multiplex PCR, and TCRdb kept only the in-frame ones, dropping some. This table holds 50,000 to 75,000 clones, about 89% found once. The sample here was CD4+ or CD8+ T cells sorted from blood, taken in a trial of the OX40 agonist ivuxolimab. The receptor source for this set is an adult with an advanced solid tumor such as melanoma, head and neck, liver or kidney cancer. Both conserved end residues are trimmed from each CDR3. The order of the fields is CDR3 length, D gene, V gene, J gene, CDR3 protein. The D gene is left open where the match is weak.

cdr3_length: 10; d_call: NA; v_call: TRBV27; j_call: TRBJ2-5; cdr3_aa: ASSSGRGTQY
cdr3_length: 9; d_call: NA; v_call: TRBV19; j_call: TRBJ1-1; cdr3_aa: ASSIRGRAF
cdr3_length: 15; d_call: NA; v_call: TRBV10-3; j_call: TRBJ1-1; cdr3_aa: AISESKFQGRVTEAF
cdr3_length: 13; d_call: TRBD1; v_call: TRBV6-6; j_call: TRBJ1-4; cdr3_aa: ASSYPGQGFEKLF
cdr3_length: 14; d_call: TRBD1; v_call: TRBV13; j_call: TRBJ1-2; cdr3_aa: ASSSSTGGASYGYT
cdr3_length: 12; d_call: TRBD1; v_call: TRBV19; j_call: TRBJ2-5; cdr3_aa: ASSEGAHLETQY
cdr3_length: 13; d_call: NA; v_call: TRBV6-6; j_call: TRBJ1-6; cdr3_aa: ASRTDGFLNSPLH
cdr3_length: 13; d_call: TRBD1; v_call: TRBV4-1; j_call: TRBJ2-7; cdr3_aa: ASSQGDRGSYEQY
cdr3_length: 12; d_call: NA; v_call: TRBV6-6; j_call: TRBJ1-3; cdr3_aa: ASRKGQSGNTIY
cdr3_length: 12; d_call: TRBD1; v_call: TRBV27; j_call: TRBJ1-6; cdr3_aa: ASKPGQNNSPLH
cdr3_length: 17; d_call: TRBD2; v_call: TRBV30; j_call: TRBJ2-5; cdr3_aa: AWSVRLGTSGSRQETQY
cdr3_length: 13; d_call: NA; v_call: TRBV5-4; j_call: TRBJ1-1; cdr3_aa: ASRSNPQMNTEAF
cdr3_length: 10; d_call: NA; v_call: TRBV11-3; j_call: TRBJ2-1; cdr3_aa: ASSSYYNEQF
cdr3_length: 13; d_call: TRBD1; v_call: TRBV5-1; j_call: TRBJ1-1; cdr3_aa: ASSSADRASTEAF
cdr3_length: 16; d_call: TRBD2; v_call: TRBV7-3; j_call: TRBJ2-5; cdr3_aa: ASSLMRLAGGPSETQY
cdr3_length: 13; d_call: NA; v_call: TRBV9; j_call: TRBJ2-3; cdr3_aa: ASSVADSTADTQY
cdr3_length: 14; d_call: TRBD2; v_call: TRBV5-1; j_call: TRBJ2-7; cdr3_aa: ASSPGLAGGTYEQY
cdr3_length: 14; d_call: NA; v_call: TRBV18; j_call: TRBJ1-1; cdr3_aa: ASSPPPVRRVGEAF
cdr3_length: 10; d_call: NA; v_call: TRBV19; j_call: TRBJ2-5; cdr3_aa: ASSAWQETQY
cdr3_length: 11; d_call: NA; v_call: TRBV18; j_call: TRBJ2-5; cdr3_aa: ASSPGMRETQY
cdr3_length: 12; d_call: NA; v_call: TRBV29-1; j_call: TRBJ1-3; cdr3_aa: SVEVQVPRNTIY
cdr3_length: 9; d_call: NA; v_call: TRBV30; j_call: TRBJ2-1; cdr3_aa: AWSVHNEQF
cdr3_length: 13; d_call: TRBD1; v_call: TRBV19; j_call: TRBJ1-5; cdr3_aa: ASSARDRVNQPQH
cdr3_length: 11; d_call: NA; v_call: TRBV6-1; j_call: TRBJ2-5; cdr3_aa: ASSRDTQETQY
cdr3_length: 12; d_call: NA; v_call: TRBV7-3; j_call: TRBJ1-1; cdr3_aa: ASSLRDGSTEAF
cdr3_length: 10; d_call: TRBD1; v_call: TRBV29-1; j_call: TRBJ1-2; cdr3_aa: SVGQGRYGYT
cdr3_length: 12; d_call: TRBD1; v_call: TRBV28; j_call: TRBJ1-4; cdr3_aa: ASSSPGQGQKLF
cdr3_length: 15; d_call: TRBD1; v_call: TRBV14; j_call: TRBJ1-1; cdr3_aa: ASSQVPRQGGLAEAF
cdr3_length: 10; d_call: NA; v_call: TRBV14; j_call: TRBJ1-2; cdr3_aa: ASSSRNYGYT
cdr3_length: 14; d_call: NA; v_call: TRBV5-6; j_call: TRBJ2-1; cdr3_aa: ASSFGPWSSYNEQF
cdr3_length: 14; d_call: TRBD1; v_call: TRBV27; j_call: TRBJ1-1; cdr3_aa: ASSAGGGRLGTEAF
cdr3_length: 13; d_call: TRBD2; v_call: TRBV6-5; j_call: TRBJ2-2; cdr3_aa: ATRGGGANTGELF
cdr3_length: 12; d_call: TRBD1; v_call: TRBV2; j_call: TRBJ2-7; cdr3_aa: ASSADRGSYEQY
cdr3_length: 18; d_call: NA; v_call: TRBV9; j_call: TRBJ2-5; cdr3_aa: ASSVYGTTYRAGPRETQY
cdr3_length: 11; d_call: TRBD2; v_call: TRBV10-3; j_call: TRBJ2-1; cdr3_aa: ATATSGVNEQF
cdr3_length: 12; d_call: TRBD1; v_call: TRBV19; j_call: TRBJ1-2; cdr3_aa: ASNNRGLGYGYT
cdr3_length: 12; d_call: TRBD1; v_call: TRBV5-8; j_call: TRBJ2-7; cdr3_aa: ASTWTGPSYEQY
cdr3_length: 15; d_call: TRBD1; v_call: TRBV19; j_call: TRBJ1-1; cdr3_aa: ASSNTQGASMNTEAF
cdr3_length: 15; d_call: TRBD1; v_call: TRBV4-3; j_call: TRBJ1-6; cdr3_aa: ASSQEGGQGASSSLH
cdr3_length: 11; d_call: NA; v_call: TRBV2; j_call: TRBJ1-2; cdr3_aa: ASSEGGHYGYT
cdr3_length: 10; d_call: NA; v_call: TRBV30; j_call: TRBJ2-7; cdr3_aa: AGKEGRDEQY
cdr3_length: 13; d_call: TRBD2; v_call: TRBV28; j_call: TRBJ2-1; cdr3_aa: AIPGPGLGGNEQF
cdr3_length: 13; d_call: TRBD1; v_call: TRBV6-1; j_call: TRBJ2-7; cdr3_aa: ASSHRTGASYEQY
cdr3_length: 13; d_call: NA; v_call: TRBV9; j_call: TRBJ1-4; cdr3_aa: ASSVESGYYEKLF
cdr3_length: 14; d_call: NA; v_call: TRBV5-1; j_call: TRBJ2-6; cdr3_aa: ASSPDPGTSANVLT
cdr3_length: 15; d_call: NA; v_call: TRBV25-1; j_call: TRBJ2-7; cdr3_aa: ASSDSWGGGGGYEQY
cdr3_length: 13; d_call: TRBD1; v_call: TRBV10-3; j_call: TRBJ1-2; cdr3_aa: AISERQGYHYGYT